This T cell receptor beta chain was recovered during a study of blood T cell repertoires in COVID-19. Looking at the study overall: Sites in the United States, Italy and Spain provided acute and convalescent COVID-19 samples. T cells, B-cell-depleted T cells, or PBMCs provided the cDNA or gDNA that served as material.

Source study methods: Estimation of nucleated cell counts was performed using reference gene primer amplification. Profiled with immunoSEQ multiplex PCR; TCRdb holds only in-frame clones, not every one. That table furnishes V, J and clone size, whereas the DNA furnished D and trimming. The sample lists 20,000 to 30,000 clones, around 89% seen once, with 1.5% to 2% in the top ten. This clone was picked up one time. Germline V gene sequence: CDR1 KGHSH, CDR2 LQKENI. With 5 bases removed from V and 7 bases from J, the gap between germline ends came to 21 bases. The CDR3 is 15 amino acids. The TCR was taken from a woman aged 55-70 years with active COVID-19. The chain combines TRBV18 with TRBJ2-7; D may be TRBD2 (6 bases). Material for sequencing was peripheral blood. CDR3 protein: CASSVNPGLPGEQYF. Here the CDR3 DNA reads TGTGCCAGCTCAGTTAATCCGGGACTCCCGGGGGAGCAGTACTTC.